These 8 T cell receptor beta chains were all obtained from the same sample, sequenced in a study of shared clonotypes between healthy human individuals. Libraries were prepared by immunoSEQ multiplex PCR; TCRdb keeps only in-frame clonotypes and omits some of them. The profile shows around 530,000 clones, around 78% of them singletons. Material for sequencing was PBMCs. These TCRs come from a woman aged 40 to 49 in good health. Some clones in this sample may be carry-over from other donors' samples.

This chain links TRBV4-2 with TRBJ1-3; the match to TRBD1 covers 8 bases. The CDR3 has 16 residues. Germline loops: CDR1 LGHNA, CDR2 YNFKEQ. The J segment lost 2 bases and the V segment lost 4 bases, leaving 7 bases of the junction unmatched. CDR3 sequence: CASSLGWTGTGNTIYF. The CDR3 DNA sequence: TGTGCCAGCAGCCTCGGTTGGACAGGGACTGGAAACACCATATATTTT.

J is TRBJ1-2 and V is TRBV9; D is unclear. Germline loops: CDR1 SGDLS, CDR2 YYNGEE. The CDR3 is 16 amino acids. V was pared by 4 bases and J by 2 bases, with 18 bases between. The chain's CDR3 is CASSSQAGQTNYGYTF. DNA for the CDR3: TGTGCCAGCAGCTCCCAAGCGGGTCAGACCAACTATGGCTACACCTTC.

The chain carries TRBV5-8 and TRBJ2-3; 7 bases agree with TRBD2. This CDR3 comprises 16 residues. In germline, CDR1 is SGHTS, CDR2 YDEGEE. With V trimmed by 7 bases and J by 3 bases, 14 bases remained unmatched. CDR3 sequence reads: CASRPLRAGATDTQYF. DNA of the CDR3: TGTGCCAGCCGACCCCTGAGGGCGGGAGCAACAGATACGCAGTATTTT.

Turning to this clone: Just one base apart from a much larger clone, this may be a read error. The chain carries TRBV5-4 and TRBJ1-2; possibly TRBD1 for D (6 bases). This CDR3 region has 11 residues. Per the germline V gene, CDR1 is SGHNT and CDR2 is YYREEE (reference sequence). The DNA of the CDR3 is TGTGCCAGCAGCTTGGGTGGGGGCTGCACCTTC. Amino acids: CASSLGGGCTF.

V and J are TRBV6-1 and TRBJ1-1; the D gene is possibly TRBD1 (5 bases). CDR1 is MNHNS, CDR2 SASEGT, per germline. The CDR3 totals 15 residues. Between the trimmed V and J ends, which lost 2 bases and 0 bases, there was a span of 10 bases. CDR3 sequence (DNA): TGTGCCAGCAGTGAACTGAACAGGTTGAACACTGAAGCTTTCTTT. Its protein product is CASSELNRLNTEAFF.

The CDR3 DNA sequence: TGTGCCAGCAGTGGGGGACAGGGGCTCGGCGAGCAGTACTTC. Protein: CASSGGQGLGEQYF. The rearrangement uses TRBV2 and TRBJ2-7, with 10 bases lining up with TRBD1. CDR3 size: 14 residues. The germline V gene has CDR1 SNHLY and CDR2 FYNNEI. Unmatched junction bases numbered 6, after V lost 4 bases and J lost 6 bases. Variable domain in full (rest from reference TRBV2 and TRBJ2-7): EPEVTQTPSHQVTQMGQEVILRCVPISNHLYFYWYRQILGQKVEFLVSFYNNEISEKSEIFDDQFSVERPDGSNFTLKIRSTKLEDSAMYFCASSGGQGLGEQYFGPGTRLTVT.

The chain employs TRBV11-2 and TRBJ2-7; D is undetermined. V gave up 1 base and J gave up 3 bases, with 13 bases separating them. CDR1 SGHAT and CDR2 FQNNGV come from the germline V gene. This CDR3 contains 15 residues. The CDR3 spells CASSLVLGRNYEQYF. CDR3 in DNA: TGTGCCAGCAGCTTAGTTCTGGGTAGAAACTACGAGCAGTACTTC.

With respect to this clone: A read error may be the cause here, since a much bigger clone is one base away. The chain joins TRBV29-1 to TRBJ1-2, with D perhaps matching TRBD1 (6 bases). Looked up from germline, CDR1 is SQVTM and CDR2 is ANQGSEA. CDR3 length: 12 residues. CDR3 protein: CRVTGTTYGYTF. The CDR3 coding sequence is TGCAGAGTGACCGGGACAACTTATGGCTACACCTTC.